A selection of T cell receptor beta chains follows, all from one sample in a study of T cell responses to AZD1222 COVID-19 vaccine. Sequenced by immunoSEQ multiplex PCR; TCRdb stores in-frame clones only, minus some. The sample records around 120,000 clones, 88% being singletons. Material: peripheral blood, obtained on day 0 of AZD1222 vaccination. The receptor set was obtained from an adult in good health. Each CDR3 is given with its conserved first and last residue. The order of the fields is V gene, CDR3 length, clone size, J gene, D gene, CDR3 protein, CDR3 DNA. The D gene is left open where the match is weak. Only part of the rows carry a size: once, few, many, or a class if the clone is expanded.

v_call: TRBV18; cdr3_length: 14; clone_size: -; j_call: TRBJ1-1; d_call: -; cdr3_aa: CASSREGLNTEAFF; cdr3_nt: TGTGCCAGCTCACGAGAGGGTTTGAACACTGAAGCTTTCTTT
v_call: TRBV15; cdr3_length: 14; clone_size: -; j_call: TRBJ2-7; d_call: -; cdr3_aa: CATSRDGRDDEQYF; cdr3_nt: TGTGCCACCAGCAGAGATGGCCGGGACGATGAGCAGTACTTC
v_call: TRBV29-1; cdr3_length: 18; clone_size: -; j_call: TRBJ2-6; d_call: TRBD1; cdr3_aa: CSVVGLTDRISGANVLTF; cdr3_nt: TGCAGCGTTGTCGGCCTGACGGACAGGATCTCTGGGGCCAACGTCCTGACTTTC
v_call: TRBV24-1; cdr3_length: 14; clone_size: -; j_call: TRBJ1-5; d_call: -; cdr3_aa: CATGGKYSNQPQHF; cdr3_nt: TGTGCCACCGGGGGAAAGTATAGCAATCAGCCCCAGCATTTT
v_call: TRBV4-2; cdr3_length: 15; clone_size: -; j_call: TRBJ2-7; d_call: TRBD2; cdr3_aa: CASSPSAAGVLEQYF; cdr3_nt: TGTGCCAGCAGCCCCTCGGCCGCGGGAGTTCTCGAGCAGTACTTC
v_call: TRBV7-9; cdr3_length: 13; clone_size: -; j_call: TRBJ1-6; d_call: TRBD1; cdr3_aa: CASSLELDRFLHF; cdr3_nt: TGTGCCAGCAGCTTGGAACTGGACAGGTTTCTCCACTTT
v_call: TRBV7-9; cdr3_length: 15; clone_size: -; j_call: TRBJ1-6; d_call: -; cdr3_aa: CASSLGGRVNSPLHF; cdr3_nt: TGTGCCAGCAGCTTAGGCGGCAGGGTAAATTCACCCCTCCACTTT
v_call: TRBV24-1; cdr3_length: 16; clone_size: -; j_call: TRBJ1-4; d_call: -; cdr3_aa: CATSDLSDRSNEKLFF; cdr3_nt: TGTGCCACCAGTGATTTATCGGATAGGTCTAATGAAAAACTGTTTTTT
v_call: TRBV29-1; cdr3_length: 14; clone_size: -; j_call: TRBJ2-3; d_call: -; cdr3_aa: CSEQEGEGPDTQYF; cdr3_nt: TGCAGCGAGCAGGAGGGAGAGGGGCCAGATACGCAGTATTTT
v_call: TRBV5-1; cdr3_length: 16; clone_size: -; j_call: TRBJ2-2; d_call: -; cdr3_aa: CASSWGSGQNTGELFF; cdr3_nt: TGCGCCAGCAGCTGGGGATCGGGCCAGAACACCGGGGAGCTGTTTTTT
v_call: TRBV7-8; cdr3_length: 14; clone_size: -; j_call: TRBJ2-2; d_call: -; cdr3_aa: CASRVDLNTGELFF; cdr3_nt: TGTGCCAGCAGGGTGGACCTTAACACCGGGGAGCTGTTTTTT
v_call: TRBV19; cdr3_length: 13; clone_size: -; j_call: TRBJ1-5; d_call: -; cdr3_aa: CASSSGVLQPQHF; cdr3_nt: TGTGCCAGTAGCAGCGGGGTCCTTCAGCCCCAGCATTTT
v_call: TRBV27; cdr3_length: 13; clone_size: few; j_call: TRBJ2-7; d_call: TRBD1; cdr3_aa: CASRPGQGPQQYF; cdr3_nt: TGTGCCAGCAGACCGGGACAGGGGCCTCAGCAGTACTTC
v_call: TRBV24-1; cdr3_length: 17; clone_size: -; j_call: TRBJ2-4; d_call: TRBD2; cdr3_aa: CATSDPGLAIAKNIQYF; cdr3_nt: TGTGCCACCAGTGACCCCGGACTAGCGATAGCCAAAAACATTCAGTACTTC